Sequencing of this T cell receptor (beta chain) was carried out in a study of cytomegalovirus exposure and HLA in healthy donors. Study details: It was reported in a later analysis that the approximately 110 validation repertoires used the same platform as the 500 to 700 first-cohort repertoires.

TCRdb's table, derived via immunoSEQ multiplex PCR, lists solely in-frame clones and lacks some. The data show around 250,000 clones, 90% seen once. The V and J ends lost 7 bases and 0 bases, in that order; junction bases with no gene match: 11. Germline loops: CDR1 MNHEY, CDR2 SMNVEV (reference sequence). The CDR3 spans 17 residues. The receptor was isolated from a woman aged 25-40 years in good health and CMV-seronegative. The sample consisted of PBMCs. The chain is built from TRBV27 and TRBJ1-1, with 10 bases matching TRBD1. The CDR3 DNA sequence: TGTGCCAGCATTATAGCACGACAGGGGGCGCTGAACACTGAAGCTTTCTTT. This encodes CASIIARQGALNTEAFF.